The 17 T cell receptor beta chains below come from one sample, sequenced in a study of cytomegalovirus exposure and HLA in healthy donors. TCRdb's copy holds only in-frame clones and misses some; the assay was immunoSEQ multiplex PCR. The sample includes about 86,000 clones, about 92% of them seen just once. Sequenced sample: PBMCs. These receptors were collected from a man younger than 35 in good health and CMV-seronegative.

This rearrangement joins TRBV14 to TRBJ2-7; maybe TRBD2 (5 bases). The CDR3 extends over 15 amino acids. Trimming took 4 bases from V and 4 from J, leaving 17 bases between them. The germline V gene has CDR1 SGHDN and CDR2 FVKESK. DNA for the CDR3: TGTGCCAGCAGCCCATCGCTAGCATTCAGGTACGAGCAGTACTTC. Translated, it gives CASSPSLAFRYEQYF.

The gene calls are TRBV7-2 and TRBJ1-1, with D tentatively TRBD1 (6 bases). V gave up 0 bases and J gave up 5 bases, with 13 bases separating them. This CDR3 is 15 amino acids long. The germline gives CDR1 SGHTA, CDR2 FQGNSA. Here the CDR3 reads CASSLAPTGFTEAFF. CDR3 in DNA: TGTGCCAGCAGCTTAGCGCCTACAGGGTTTACTGAAGCTTTCTTT.

The genes are TRBV5-1 and TRBJ2-1; 12 bases are shared with TRBD2. The germline gives CDR1 SGHRS, CDR2 YFSETQ. The trim removed 4 bases at V and 6 bases at J, leaving 5 bases unmatched. The CDR3 is 15 amino acids. CDR3 sequence (DNA): TGCGCCAGCAGCCCTAGCGGGGGGGTCCCCAATGAGCAGTTCTTC. Its protein product is CASSPSGGVPNEQFF.

V is TRBV30 and J is TRBJ1-3; tentatively, D is TRBD1 (6 bases). CDR1 is GTSNPN, CDR2 SVGIG, per germline (reference sequence). The V gene lost 2 bases and the J gene lost 4 bases, with 9 bases spanning the gap. The CDR3 runs 13 residues. The CDR3 region has the DNA TGTGCCTGGAGTCGGGGGGCCGGAAACACCATATATTTT. Translation: CAWSRGAGNTIYF.

On this clone: Other DNA sequences from this sample encode an identical CDR3 as well. The chain is built from TRBV6-1 and TRBJ2-7, with D perhaps matching TRBD1 (5 bases). CDR1 is MNHNS, CDR2 SASEGT, per germline. The ends were cut back, 6 bases at V and 3 bases at J, with 12 bases in the middle. The CDR3 extends over 13 amino acids. The CDR3 region has the DNA TGTGCCAGCAGCCTAATTAGGGGCTACGAGCAGTACTTC. Protein product: CASSLIRGYEQYF.

The V gene is TRBV5-4, the J gene TRBJ2-1, with 8 bases lining up with TRBD1. Germline V gives CDR1 SGHNT, CDR2 YYREEE (reference sequence). This CDR3 has 15 residues. V shed 4 bases, J shed 4 bases, and the junction held 7 bases outside the gene matches. This CDR3 is CASSLGTGSYNEQFF. CDR3 coding DNA: TGTGCCAGCAGCCTTGGGACAGGCTCGTACAATGAGCAGTTCTTC.

V is TRBV5-8 and J is TRBJ1-1; no clear D. Germline V gene lookup returns CDR1 SGHTS and CDR2 YDEGEE. The V gene lost 4 bases and the J gene lost 1 base, with 14 bases spanning the gap. This CDR3 is 15 amino acids long. The CDR3 loop reads CASSLPGGKNTEAFF. CDR3 sequence (DNA): TGTGCCAGCAGCCTCCCTGGAGGGAAGAACACTGAAGCTTTCTTT. The full variable domain, with the rest looked up from reference TRBV5-8 and TRBJ1-1, is EAGVTQSPTHLIKTRGQQATLRCSPISGHTSVYWYQQALGLGLQFLLWYDEGEERNRGNFPPRFSGRQFPNYSSELNVNALELEDSALYLCASSLPGGKNTEAFFGQGTRLTVV.

The chain carries TRBV6-1 and TRBJ1-5; D not resolved. V lost 7 bases and J 1 base, leaving 11 bases between the germline ends. Per the germline V gene, CDR1 is MNHNS and CDR2 is SASEGT. This CDR3 has 14 residues. CDR3 protein: CASISPGSNQPQHF. The DNA for the CDR3 is TGTGCCAGCATTAGCCCCGGGAGCAATCAGCCCCAGCATTTT.

The rearrangement links TRBV27 to TRBJ2-5; 10 bases line up with TRBD1. Germline loops: CDR1 MNHEY, CDR2 SMNVEV (reference sequence). The CDR3 sequence is 15 residues long. V lost 6 bases to trimming and J lost 3 bases; unmatched junction nucleotides: 7. CDR3 loop: CASSSIGTGEETQYF. The DNA of the CDR3 is TGTGCCAGCAGCAGCATAGGGACAGGGGAAGAGACCCAGTACTTC.

The V call is TRBV19, the J call TRBJ2-5; weak D call: TRBD1 (6 bases). This CDR3 spans 13 amino acids. The V end was cut by 10 bases, the J end by 7 bases, with 19 bases between. In germline, CDR1 is LNHDA, CDR2 SQIVND (reference sequence). The DNA for the CDR3 is TGTGCCACCGGATCAACAGGGTTCTGGACCCAGTACTTC. It codes for CATGSTGFWTQYF.

The chain joins TRBV4-1 to TRBJ1-4, with 9 bases lining up with TRBD1. J was trimmed by 7 bases and V by 1 base; bases with no gene match: 4. CDR3 length equals 15 residues. Germline CDR1 MGHRA, CDR2 YSYEKL. This CDR3 reads CASSQGDREGEKLFF. In DNA, the CDR3 is TGCGCCAGCAGCCAAGGGGACAGGGAGGGTGAAAAACTGTTTTTT.

This chain joins TRBV7-9 and TRBJ2-5; perhaps TRBD1 as D (6 bases). The length of the CDR3 is 12 residues. Between the trimmed V and J ends, which lost 7 bases and 5 bases, there was a span of 11 bases. Per germline, CDR1 SEHNR and CDR2 FQNEAQ (reference sequence). CDR3 sequence (DNA): TGTGCCAGCACTCCCAGGGGCGAGACCCAGTACTTC. This translates into CASTPRGETQYF.

The gene calls are TRBV18 and TRBJ2-5; D unresolved. Trimming stripped 0 bases from V and 4 bases from J, with 12 bases between. The CDR3 extends over 15 amino acids. CDR1 is KGHSH, CDR2 LQKENI, per germline. The CDR3 region is CASSPPVSQRETQYF. CDR3 DNA: TGTGCCAGCTCACCACCGGTCAGTCAACGAGAGACCCAGTACTTC.

The chain employs TRBV7-8 and TRBJ1-1; D is ambiguous. V lost 1 base and J 3 bases, leaving 12 bases between the germline ends. Germline V gene lookup returns CDR1 SGHVS and CDR2 FQNEAQ. The CDR3 consists of 15 residues. CDR3 residues: CASSLVIGGYTEAFF. The CDR3 nucleotides are TGTGCCAGCAGCTTAGTCATTGGCGGATACACTGAAGCTTTCTTT.

As regards this clone: A read error may account for a junction end that differs from germline. The chain has TRBV2 and TRBJ1-3; D is ambiguous. The germline gives CDR1 SNHLY, CDR2 FYNNEI. The CDR3 extends over 13 amino acids. The CDR3 sequence is CASIEQWGDTIYF. The DNA of the CDR3 is TGTGCCAGCATTGAACAGTGGGGAGACACCATATATTTT. Full variable domain (outside the CDR3, taken from reference TRBV2 and TRBJ1-3): EPEVTQTPSHQVTQMGQEVILRCVPISNHLYFYWYRQILGQKVEFLVSFYNNEISEKSEIFDDQFSVERPDGSNFTLKIRSTKLEDSAMYFCASIEQWGDTIYFGEGSWLTVV.

This chain links TRBV4-1 with TRBJ1-5; 7 nucleotides align to TRBD1. V lost 5 bases, J lost 2 bases, and 9 bases stayed unmatched. The CDR3 runs 16 residues. Germline lookup yields CDR1 MGHRA and CDR2 YSYEKL. CDR3 sequence: CASSFQDGTGNQPQHF. The CDR3 region has the DNA TGCGCCAGCAGCTTTCAGGACGGGACAGGCAATCAGCCCCAGCATTTT.

The V call is TRBV30, the J call TRBJ2-1; a possible D gene is TRBD1 (6 bases). Trimming left V 2 bases short and J 0 bases short, with 14 bases between. Germline assignment: CDR1 GTSNPN and CDR2 SVGIG (reference sequence). The CDR3 runs 16 residues. In DNA form, the CDR3 reads TGTGCCTGGAGTCCCCACAGGGTTAGCTCCTACAATGAGCAGTTCTTC. Protein sequence: CAWSPHRVSSYNEQFF.